Presented here are 7 T cell receptor beta chains from one specimen sequenced in a study of blood T cells in healthy people across ages. Primed by a sample-barcoded 5' primer and a J-beta primer mix, a second PCR proceeded for about 6 to 11 cycles. TCRdb used MiXCR to reprocess the 5' RACE reads, holding one entry per CDR3 protein. The sample has more than 700,000 distinct CDR3 sequences; more than 35% are singletons. Sequencing was carried out using blood. The receptors shown here come from a man at least 80 years old in good health.

This clonotype has only a few counts. The chain is built from TRBV3-1 and TRBJ2-3; tentatively, D is TRBD2 (5 bases). Germline CDR1 reads LGHDT; CDR2 reads YNNKEL (reference sequence). The CDR3 sequence is 16 residues long. Deletions cut 1 base from V and 4 bases from J, with 15 bases between. The DNA for the CDR3 is TGTGCCAGCAGCCAAGGAGCCCCCGGGATAGCAGATACGCAGTATTTT. Translation gives CASSQGAPGIADTQYF.

The chain has TRBV24-1 and TRBJ2-3, with 13 nucleotides matching TRBD2. This CDR3 comprises 17 residues. Trimming cost V 4 bases and J 4 bases; bases outside gene matches: 7. Germline V gene sequence: CDR1 KGHDR, CDR2 SFDVKD. The CDR3 sequence is CATSEPGLAGVADTQYF. CDR3 sequence (DNA): TGTGCCACCAGTGAACCTGGACTAGCGGGAGTGGCAGATACGCAGTATTTT.

V gene TRBV9 combines with J gene TRBJ2-7, with 13 bases fitting TRBD2. The tail of the sequence fits TRBJ2-5 better, so the J call may be wrong. This CDR3 has 15 amino acids. Germline CDR1 is SGDLS and CDR2 is YYNGEE. The CDR3 sequence is CASSVELAGGETQYF. CDR3 in DNA: TGTGCCAGCAGCGTTGAACTAGCGGGAGGGGAGACCCAGTACTTC.

This rearrangement joins TRBV11-2 to TRBJ2-1; TRBD1 matches 7 bases. The germline V gene encodes CDR1 SGHAT and CDR2 FQNNGV. This CDR3 is built from 16 residues. The V and J ends lost 5 bases and 5 bases, in that order; junction bases with no gene match: 12. The CDR3 nucleotides read TGTGCCAGCAGCCCGACCATGAGACAGGGAAACAATGAGCAGTTCTTC. This translates into CASSPTMRQGNNEQFF. Based on the CDR3 plus reference TRBV11-2 and TRBJ2-1, the full variable domain is EAGVAQSPRYKIIEKRQSVAFWCNPISGHATLYWYQQILGQGPKLLIQFQNNGVVDDSQLPKDRFSAERLKGVDSTLKIQPAKLEDSAVYLCASSPTMRQGNNEQFFGPGTRLTVL.

Only a few counts were recorded for this clonotype. V gene TRBV29-1 combines with J gene TRBJ2-3, with a weak D call TRBD2 (5 bases). The CDR3 consists of 17 residues. V was pared by 5 bases and J by 4 bases, with 25 bases between. The germline V gene encodes CDR1 SQVTM and CDR2 ANQGSEA. CDR3 region: CSVYGTDSISSPDTQYF. CDR3 coding DNA: TGCAGCGTTTATGGCACGGACTCTATAAGTTCGCCAGATACGCAGTATTTT.

This clonotype was detected many times. One end of the junction does not line up with germline, which may come from a read error. This chain uses TRBV7-6 with TRBJ2-1; D remains unclear. Per the germline V gene, CDR1 is SGHVS and CDR2 is FNYEAQ. The CDR3 loop spans 14 amino acids. In DNA form, the CDR3 reads TGTGCCAGCAGCTTAGTGTTCTCCTCCAATGAGCAGTTCTTC. It encodes CASSLVFSSNEQFF.

A word on this clonotype: A read error may account for a junction end that differs from germline. V and J are TRBV20-1 and TRBJ2-3, with TRBD1 identical over 7 bases. CDR1 and CDR2 from the germline V gene are DFQATT and SNEGSKA (reference sequence). The CDR3 contains 14 residues. This chain's CDR3 is CGATGQLSTDTQYF. The CDR3 bases are TGCGGTGCGACGGGACAGTTAAGCACAGATACGCAGTATTTT.